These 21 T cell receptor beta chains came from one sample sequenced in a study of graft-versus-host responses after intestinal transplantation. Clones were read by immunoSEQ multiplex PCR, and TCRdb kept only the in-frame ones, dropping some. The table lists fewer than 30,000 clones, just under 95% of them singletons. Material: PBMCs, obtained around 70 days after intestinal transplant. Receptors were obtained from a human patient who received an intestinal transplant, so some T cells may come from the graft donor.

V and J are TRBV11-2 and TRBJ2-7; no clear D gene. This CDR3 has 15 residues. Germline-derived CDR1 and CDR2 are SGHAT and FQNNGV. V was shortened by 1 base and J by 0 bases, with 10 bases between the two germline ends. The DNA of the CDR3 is TGTGCCAGCAGCTTAGGGTGGATGAGCTCCTACGAGCAGTACTTC. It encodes CASSLGWMSSYEQYF.

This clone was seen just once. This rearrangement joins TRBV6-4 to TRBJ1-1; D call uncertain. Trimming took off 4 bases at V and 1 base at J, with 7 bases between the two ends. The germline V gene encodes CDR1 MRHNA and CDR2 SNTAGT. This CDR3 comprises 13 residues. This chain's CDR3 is CASSGGQNTEAFF. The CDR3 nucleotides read TGTGCCAGCAGTGGAGGGCAGAACACTGAAGCTTTCTTT.

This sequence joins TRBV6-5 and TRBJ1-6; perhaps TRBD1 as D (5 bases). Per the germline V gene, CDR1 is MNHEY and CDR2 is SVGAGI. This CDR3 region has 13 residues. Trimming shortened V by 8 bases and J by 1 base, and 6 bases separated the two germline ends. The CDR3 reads CASAGSYNSPLHF. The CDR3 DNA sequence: TGTGCCAGCGCAGGGTCCTATAATTCACCCCTCCACTTT.

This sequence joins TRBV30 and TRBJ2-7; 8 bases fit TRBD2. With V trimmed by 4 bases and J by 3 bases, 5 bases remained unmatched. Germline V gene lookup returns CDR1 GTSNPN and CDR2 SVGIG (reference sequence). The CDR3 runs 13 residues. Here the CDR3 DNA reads TGTGCCTGGAAGCCCGGGGGGGACTACGAGCAGTACTTC. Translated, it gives CAWKPGGDYEQYF.

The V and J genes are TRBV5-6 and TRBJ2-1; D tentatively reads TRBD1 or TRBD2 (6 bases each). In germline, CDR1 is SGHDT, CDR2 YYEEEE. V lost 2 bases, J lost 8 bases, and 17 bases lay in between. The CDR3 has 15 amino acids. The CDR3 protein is CASSFPSRGVHEQFF. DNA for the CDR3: TGTGCCAGCAGCTTCCCATCGAGGGGGGTCCATGAGCAGTTCTTC.

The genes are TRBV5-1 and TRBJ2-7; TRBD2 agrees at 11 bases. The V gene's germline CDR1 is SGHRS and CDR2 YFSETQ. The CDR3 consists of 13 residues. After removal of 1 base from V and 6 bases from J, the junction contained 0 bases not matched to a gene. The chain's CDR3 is CASSLTSGSEQYF. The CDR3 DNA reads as TGCGCCAGCAGCTTGACTAGCGGGAGCGAGCAGTACTTC.

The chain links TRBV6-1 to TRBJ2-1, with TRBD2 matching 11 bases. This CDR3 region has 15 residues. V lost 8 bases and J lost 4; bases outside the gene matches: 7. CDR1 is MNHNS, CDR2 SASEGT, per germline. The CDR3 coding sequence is TGTGCCAGCGGTCGGGGACTAGCGGATTACAATGAGCAGTTCTTC. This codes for CASGRGLADYNEQFF.

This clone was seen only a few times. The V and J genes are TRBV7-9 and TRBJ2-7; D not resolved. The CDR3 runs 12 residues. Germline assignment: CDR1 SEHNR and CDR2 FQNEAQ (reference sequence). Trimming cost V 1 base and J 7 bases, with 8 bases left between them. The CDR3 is CASSLGVAEQYF. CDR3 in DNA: TGTGCCAGCAGCTTAGGGGTGGCTGAGCAGTACTTC. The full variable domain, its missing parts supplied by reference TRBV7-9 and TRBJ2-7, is DTGVSQNPRHKITKRGQNVTFRCDPISEHNRLYWYRQTLGQGPEFLTYFQNEAQLEKSRLLSDRFSAERPKGSFSTLEIQRTEQGDSAMYLCASSLGVAEQYFGPGTRLTVT.

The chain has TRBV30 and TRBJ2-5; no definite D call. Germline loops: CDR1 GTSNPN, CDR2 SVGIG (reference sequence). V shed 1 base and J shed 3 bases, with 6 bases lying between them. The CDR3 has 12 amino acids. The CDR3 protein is CAWSGGEETQYF. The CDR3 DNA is TGTGCCTGGAGTGGCGGTGAAGAGACCCAGTACTTC.

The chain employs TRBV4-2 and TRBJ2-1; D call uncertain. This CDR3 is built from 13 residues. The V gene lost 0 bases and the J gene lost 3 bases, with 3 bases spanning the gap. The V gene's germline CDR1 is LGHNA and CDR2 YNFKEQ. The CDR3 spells CASSQDLYNEQFF. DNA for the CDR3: TGTGCCAGCAGCCAAGATCTCTACAATGAGCAGTTCTTC.

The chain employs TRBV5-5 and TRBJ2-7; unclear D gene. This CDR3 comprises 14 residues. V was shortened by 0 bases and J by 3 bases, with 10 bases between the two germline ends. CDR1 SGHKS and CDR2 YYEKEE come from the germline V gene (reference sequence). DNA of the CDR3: TGTGCCAGCAGCTTGGTTGACAAGGGCTACGAGCAGTACTTC. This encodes CASSLVDKGYEQYF. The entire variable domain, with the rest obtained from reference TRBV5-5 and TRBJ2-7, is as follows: DAGVTQSPTHLIKTRGQQVTLRCSPISGHKSVSWYQQVLGQGPQFIFQYYEKEERGRGNFPDRFSARQFPNYSSELNVNALLLGDSALYLCASSLVDKGYEQYFGPGTRLTVT.

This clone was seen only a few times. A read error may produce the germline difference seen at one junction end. The DNA for the CDR3 is TGTGCCAGCAGCTTGAGACCCCCAAGGAACCCTGAAGCTTTCTTT. The encoded protein is CASSLRPPRNPEAFF. The chain carries TRBV7-2 and TRBJ1-1, with D hard to call. This CDR3 region has 15 residues. CDR1 and CDR2 (germline): SGHTA, FQGNSA.

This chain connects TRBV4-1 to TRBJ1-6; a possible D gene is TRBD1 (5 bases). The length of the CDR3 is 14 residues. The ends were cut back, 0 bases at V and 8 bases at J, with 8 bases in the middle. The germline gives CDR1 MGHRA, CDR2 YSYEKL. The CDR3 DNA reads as TGCGCCAGCAGCCAAGATTGGGGGTATTCACCCCTCCACTTT. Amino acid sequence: CASSQDWGYSPLHF.

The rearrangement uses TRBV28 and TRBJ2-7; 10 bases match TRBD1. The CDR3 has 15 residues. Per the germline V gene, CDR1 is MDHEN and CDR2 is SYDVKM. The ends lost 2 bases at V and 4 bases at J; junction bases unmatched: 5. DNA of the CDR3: TGTGCCAGCAGTTTAGCGACAGGGGGCGCTTACGAGCAGTACTTC. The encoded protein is CASSLATGGAYEQYF.

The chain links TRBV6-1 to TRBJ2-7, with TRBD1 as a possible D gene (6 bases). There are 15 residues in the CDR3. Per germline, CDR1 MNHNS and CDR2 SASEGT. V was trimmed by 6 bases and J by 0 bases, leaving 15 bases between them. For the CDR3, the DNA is TGTGCCAGCAGGGGTTGGGACACCTACTCCTACGAGCAGTACTTC. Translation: CASRGWDTYSYEQYF.

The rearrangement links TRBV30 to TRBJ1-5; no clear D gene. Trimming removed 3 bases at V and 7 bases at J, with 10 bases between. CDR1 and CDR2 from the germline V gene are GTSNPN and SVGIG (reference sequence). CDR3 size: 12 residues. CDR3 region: CAWSQLSQPQHF. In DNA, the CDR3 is TGTGCCTGGAGCCAACTTAGCCAGCCCCAGCATTTT. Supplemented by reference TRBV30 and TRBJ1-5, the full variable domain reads SQTIHQWPATLVQPVGSPLSLECTVEGTSNPNLYWYRQAAGRGLQLLFYSVGIGQISSEVPQNLSASRPQDRQFILSSKKLLLSDSGFYLCAWSQLSQPQHFGDGTRLSIL.

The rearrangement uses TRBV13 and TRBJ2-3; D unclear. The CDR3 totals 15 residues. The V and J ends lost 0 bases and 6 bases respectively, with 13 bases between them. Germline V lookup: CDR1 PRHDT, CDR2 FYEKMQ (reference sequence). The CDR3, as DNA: TGTGCCAGCAGCTTAGGCTATAGTGGGCGGGATACGCAGTATTTT. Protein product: CASSLGYSGRDTQYF.

The CDR3 protein is CASSLEDREETQYF. Here the CDR3 DNA reads TGTGCCAGCAGTTTAGAGGACAGGGAGGAGACCCAGTACTTC. The V gene is TRBV28, the J gene TRBJ2-5; 8 bases align to TRBD1. After removal of 2 bases from V and 5 bases from J, the junction contained 4 bases not matched to a gene. Germline CDR1 and CDR2: MDHEN and SYDVKM. The CDR3 covers 14 residues. The full variable domain, with the rest looked up from reference TRBV28 and TRBJ2-5, is DVKVTQSSRYLVKRTGEKVFLECVQDMDHENMFWYRQDPGLGLRLIYFSYDVKMKEKGDIPEGYSVSREKKERFSLILESASTNQTSMYLCASSLEDREETQYFGPGTRLLVL.

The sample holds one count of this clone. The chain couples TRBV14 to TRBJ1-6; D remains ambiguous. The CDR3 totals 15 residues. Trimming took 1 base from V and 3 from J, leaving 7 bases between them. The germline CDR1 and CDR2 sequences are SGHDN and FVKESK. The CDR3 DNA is TGTGCCAGCAGCCAAGCATACAGCTATAATTCACCCCTCCACTTT. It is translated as CASSQAYSYNSPLHF.

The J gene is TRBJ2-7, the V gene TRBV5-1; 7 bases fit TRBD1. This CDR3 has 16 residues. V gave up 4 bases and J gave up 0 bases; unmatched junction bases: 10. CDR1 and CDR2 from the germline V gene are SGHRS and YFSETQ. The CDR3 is CASSDGTGAPSYEQYF. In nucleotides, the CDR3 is TGCGCCAGCAGCGACGGAACAGGGGCACCCTCCTACGAGCAGTACTTC.

The CDR3 here is CASSLARNTGELFF. In DNA, the CDR3 is TGTGCCAGCAGCTTAGCCAGAAACACCGGGGAGCTGTTTTTT. The gene calls are TRBV7-6 and TRBJ2-2, with D hard to call. The V end lost 0 bases, the J end lost 2 bases, and 4 bases lay between the germline ends. This CDR3 comprises 14 residues. In germline, CDR1 is SGHVS, CDR2 FNYEAQ.